Below, 29 T cell receptor beta chains from the same sample are listed, as sequenced in a study of early T cells in non-severe SARS-CoV-2 infection. TCRdb ran MiXCR on the 5' RACE reads and lists one entry per CDR3 protein. This table holds approximately 30,000 distinct CDR3 sequences, approximately 7% found once. The sample consisted of whole blood. These receptors were collected from an adult who was a healthcare worker with PCR-confirmed SARS-CoV-2 infection or an uninfected control (not recorded which).

This clonotype was observed many times. The V and J genes are TRBV7-3 and TRBJ1-2; no definite D call. This CDR3 contains 13 residues. Germline values: CDR1 SGHTA, CDR2 FQGTGA. Trimming left V 3 bases short and J 4 bases short, with 9 bases between. The CDR3 here is CASSFEDGYGYTF. Written as DNA, the CDR3 is TGTGCCAGCAGCTTTGAAGATGGCTATGGCTACACCTTC.

This clonotype was observed at least ten times. The chain joins TRBV6-6 to TRBJ2-3; D remains unclear. The V gene's germline CDR1 is MNHNY and CDR2 SVGAGI (reference sequence). This CDR3 is built from 15 residues. The V end lost 2 bases, the J end lost 2 bases, and 11 bases lay between the germline ends. CDR3 in DNA: TGTGCCAGCAGTTACGGCGATTTCCCCACAGATACGCAGTATTTT. This gives the protein CASSYGDFPTDTQYF.

This clonotype has only a few counts. The rearrangement joins TRBV30 to TRBJ2-7; 10 bases are a match to TRBD1. CDR3 length: 15 amino acids. The germline V gene has CDR1 GTSNPN and CDR2 SVGIG (reference sequence). J gave up 3 bases and V 3 bases, and 8 bases lay outside the gene matches. The CDR3 region has the DNA TGTGCCTGGAGAGCACCGGGACAGGGGAACTACGAGCAGTACTTC. Translated: CAWRAPGQGNYEQYF.

This clonotype was seen at least ten times. The V and J genes are TRBV5-4 and TRBJ1-1, with D unresolved. The V gene's germline CDR1 is SGHNT and CDR2 YYREEE (reference sequence). V was pared by 1 base and J by 0 bases, with 13 bases between. The CDR3 is 16 amino acids. The CDR3 region is CASSLLGGAVNTEAFF. The CDR3 bases are TGTGCCAGCAGCTTGTTGGGAGGCGCAGTGAACACTGAAGCTTTCTTT. The complete variable domain, with remaining parts taken from reference TRBV5-4 and TRBJ1-1, reads ETGVTQSPTHLIKTRGQQVTLRCSSQSGHNTVSWYQQALGQGPQFIFQYYREEENGRGNFPPRFSGLQFPNYSSELNVNALELDDSALYLCASSLLGGAVNTEAFFGQGTRLTVV.

There are a few counts of this clonotype. The V gene is TRBV4-2, the J gene TRBJ2-1, with D perhaps TRBD2 (6 bases). Germline V gene sequence: CDR1 LGHNA, CDR2 YNFKEQ. The CDR3 spans 13 residues. Trimming removed 4 bases at V and 6 bases at J, with 10 bases between. This CDR3 reads CASSLSGPNEQFF. The CDR3 bases are TGTGCCAGCAGCCTTAGCGGCCCCAATGAGCAGTTCTTC.

This clonotype was detected many times. This chain links TRBV3-1 with TRBJ2-7; 10 nucleotides line up with TRBD1. Germline CDR1 reads LGHDT; CDR2 reads YNNKEL (reference sequence). The V segment lost 0 bases and the J segment 5 bases; nucleotides outside the gene matches: 13. The CDR3 covers 18 residues. CDR3 in amino acids: CASSQEYRLDRGLHEQYF. CDR3 bases: TGTGCCAGCAGCCAAGAATATCGTCTGGACAGGGGGTTACACGAGCAGTACTTC.

This clonotype showed up many times. This rearrangement joins TRBV10-3 to TRBJ2-2; D is perhaps TRBD2 (6 bases). Between the trimmed V and J ends, which lost 4 bases and 8 bases, there was a span of 14 bases. CDR3 size: 14 residues. CDR1 is ENHRY and CDR2 is SYGVKD in the germline V gene. CDR3 DNA: TGTGCCATCAGTGGGGCTAGCGCCCAAGGGGAGCTGTTTTTT. It yields the protein CAISGASAQGELFF.

The V and J genes are TRBV28 and TRBJ2-1, with D unclear. The germline V gene encodes CDR1 MDHEN and CDR2 SYDVKM. The V and J ends lost 5 bases and 4 bases respectively, with 9 bases between them. The CDR3 has 13 residues. The CDR3 DNA follows: TGTGCCAGCAGTCCCGCTCGGTACAATGAGCAGTTCTTC. Translation gives CASSPARYNEQFF.

At least ten counts were recorded for this clonotype. The chain uses TRBV24-1 and TRBJ1-5; D is undetermined. The CDR3 is made up of 12 amino acids. Trimming cost V 4 bases and J 5 bases, with 5 bases left between them. Germline V gene lookup returns CDR1 KGHDR and CDR2 SFDVKD. The CDR3 region has the DNA TGTGCCACCAGTGACCCCGATCAGCCCCAGCATTTT. Amino acids: CATSDPDQPQHF.

This clonotype was detected many times. The rearrangement joins TRBV7-9 to TRBJ2-1; tentatively, D is TRBD2 (6 bases). Trimming took 5 bases from V and 8 from J, leaving 19 bases between them. The V gene's germline CDR1 is SEHNR and CDR2 FQNEAQ (reference sequence). This CDR3 comprises 15 residues. The CDR3 loop is CASSGHGRGRDEQFF. CDR3 sequence (DNA): TGTGCCAGCAGCGGGCACGGGAGAGGTCGGGATGAGCAGTTCTTC.

V gene TRBV5-1 combines with J gene TRBJ2-7, with D possibly TRBD1 on 6 matching bases. Trimming removed 4 bases at V and 3 bases at J, with 17 bases between. The CDR3 consists of 15 residues. Germline CDR1 is SGHRS and CDR2 is YFSETQ. The CDR3 reads CASSPQTGGNYEQYF. CDR3 nucleotide sequence: TGCGCCAGCAGCCCCCAGACAGGAGGAAACTACGAGCAGTACTTC.

This clonotype has a count of ten or more. The chain carries TRBV11-3 and TRBJ2-7; no reliable D call. V was trimmed by 1 base and J by 3 bases, leaving 7 bases between them. Germline-derived CDR1 and CDR2 are SGHNT and YENEEA. This CDR3 comprises 13 residues. CDR3 bases: TGTGCCAGCAGCTTAGGAGTCTTCTACGAGCAGTACTTC. It translates to CASSLGVFYEQYF.

This clonotype was recorded many times. V and J are TRBV5-4 and TRBJ2-1; TRBD2 matches 8 bases. Germline V CDR1 and CDR2: SGHNT, YYREEE (reference sequence). J gave up 7 bases and V 0 bases, and 6 bases lay outside the gene matches. This CDR3 region has 15 residues. CDR3 region: CASSLALVAGNEQFF. In nucleotides, the CDR3 is TGTGCCAGCAGCTTGGCCCTAGTAGCGGGGAATGAGCAGTTCTTC.

This clonotype showed up many times. The V call is TRBV3-1, the J call TRBJ2-5, with TRBD2 as a possible D gene (6 bases). This CDR3 region has 13 residues. Germline values: CDR1 LGHDT, CDR2 YNNKEL (reference sequence). V gave up 1 base and J gave up 9 bases, with 12 bases separating them. CDR3 residues: CASSQGPSEPQYF. In DNA form, the CDR3 reads TGTGCCAGCAGCCAAGGACCTAGCGAACCCCAGTACTTC.

This clonotype came up a few times. This chain links TRBV12-3 or TRBV12-4 with TRBJ2-2; no clear D. The CDR3 is 15 amino acids. V was pared by 5 bases and J by 5 bases, with 15 bases between. The CDR3 DNA reads as TGTGCCAGCAGTCATGGTCTTTCTTCAACCGGGGAGCTGTTTTTT. This codes for CASSHGLSSTGELFF.

There are many counts of this clonotype. The chain has TRBV28 and TRBJ1-5; possible D gene TRBD1, 6 bases. The V end was cut by 0 bases, the J end by 8 bases, with 14 bases between. This CDR3 has 15 amino acids. Per the germline V gene, CDR1 is MDHEN and CDR2 is SYDVKM. CDR3 region: CASSLWSRGGKPQHF. CDR3 in DNA: TGTGCCAGCAGTTTATGGTCCAGGGGTGGGAAGCCCCAGCATTTT.

This clonotype appeared many times. The CDR3 is CASSGQGFGNTEAFF. The DNA of the CDR3 is TGTGCCAGCAGCGGACAGGGCTTTGGGAACACTGAAGCTTTCTTT. The chain joins TRBV6-5 to TRBJ1-1, with TRBD1 identical over 8 bases. This CDR3 region has 15 residues. V gave up 6 bases and J gave up 1 base; unmatched junction bases: 7. Germline CDR1 reads MNHEY; CDR2 reads SVGAGI.

This clonotype was observed at least ten times. The chain links TRBV20-1 to TRBJ2-7; 9 bases line up with TRBD2. Germline V lookup: CDR1 DFQATT, CDR2 SNEGSKA (reference sequence). CDR3 length: 14 residues. J was trimmed by 4 bases and V by 0 bases; bases with no gene match: 4. The chain's CDR3 is CSARDPREGYEQYF. CDR3 sequence (DNA): TGCAGTGCTAGAGACCCGCGGGAGGGTTACGAGCAGTACTTC.

This clonotype was counted at least ten times. The chain recombines TRBV4-2 with TRBJ2-4; 7 nucleotides agree with TRBD2. Unmatched junction bases numbered 11, after V lost 0 bases and J lost 0 bases. The CDR3 covers 19 residues. Germline V CDR1 and CDR2: LGHNA, YNFKEQ. CDR3 DNA: TGTGCCAGCAGCCAAGAACCTTCTGGGACTACTATAGCCAAAAACATTCAGTACTTC. Its translation: CASSQEPSGTTIAKNIQYF.

This clonotype has at least ten counts. The chain carries TRBV12-3 or TRBV12-4 and TRBJ1-1, with D possibly TRBD1 on 5 matching bases. V lost 6 bases and J 1 base, leaving 12 bases between the germline ends. CDR3 length: 14 residues. This CDR3 reads CASRKPQGNTEAFF. CDR3 DNA: TGTGCCAGCAGGAAACCCCAGGGGAACACTGAAGCTTTCTTT.

V usage is TRBV2 and J usage is TRBJ2-7; D gene uncertain. Trimming removed 3 bases from V and 8 bases from J, with 8 bases in between. CDR1 and CDR2 from the germline V gene are SNHLY and FYNNEI. The CDR3 has 11 amino acids. CDR3 nucleotides: TGTGCCAGCAGTGAGTCCCCGAAGCAGTACTTC. Its protein is CASSESPKQYF.

This clonotype was counted ten times or more. CDR3 residues: CASSLGTGRANTGELFF. The CDR3 DNA reads TGTGCCAGCAGTTTAGGCACGGGCAGGGCTAACACCGGGGAGCTGTTTTTT. The rearrangement uses TRBV27 and TRBJ2-2, with D possibly matching TRBD1 (5 bases). V lost 2 bases to trimming and J lost 2 bases, with 15 bases between them. Germline lookup yields CDR1 MNHEY and CDR2 SMNVEV (reference sequence). The CDR3 runs 17 residues.

This clonotype occurred many times. The chain uses TRBV27 and TRBJ1-1, with D possibly matching TRBD1 (5 bases). This CDR3 has 15 amino acids. Germline V CDR1 and CDR2: MNHEY, SMNVEV (reference sequence). Trimming cost V 5 bases and J 0 bases, with 13 bases left between them. CDR3 nucleotide sequence: TGTGCCAGCAGTCTAGGGGTAGGGTTGAACACTGAAGCTTTCTTT. Protein: CASSLGVGLNTEAFF.

This clonotype has at least ten counts. The CDR3 DNA reads TGTGCCACCAGTCCCAGGGGAGAGACCCAGTACTTC. Residues: CATSPRGETQYF. The chain couples TRBV24-1 to TRBJ2-5; tentative D call: TRBD1 (6 bases). Germline V CDR1 and CDR2: KGHDR, SFDVKD. Between the trimmed V and J ends, which lost 6 bases and 4 bases, there was a span of 8 bases. This CDR3 comprises 12 residues.

This chain's CDR3 is CSAYSGMSTDTQYF. The CDR3 region has the DNA TGCAGTGCCTATAGCGGGATGAGCACAGATACGCAGTATTTT. The chain has TRBV20-1 and TRBJ2-3; 8 nucleotides match TRBD2. The trim removed 6 bases at V and 0 bases at J, leaving 5 bases unmatched. This CDR3 has 14 amino acids. Germline CDR1 and CDR2: DFQATT and SNEGSKA (reference sequence).

This clonotype was seen a few times. J is TRBJ2-1 and V is TRBV12-3 or TRBV12-4; TRBD1 aligns across 8 bases. CDR3 size: 15 residues. Germline trimming cut 7 bases from V and 4 bases from J; bases unmatched to any gene: 9. CDR3 region: CASNLRGRGYNEQFF. In DNA form, the CDR3 reads TGTGCCAGCAACCTCAGGGGGCGCGGTTACAATGAGCAGTTCTTC.

This clonotype was picked up a small number of times. The V gene is TRBV18, the J gene TRBJ2-2; D gene uncertain. Trimming took off 1 base at V and 3 bases at J, with 3 bases between the two ends. Germline V gene data show CDR1 as KGHSH and CDR2 as LQKENI. This CDR3 has 13 amino acids. The DNA for the CDR3 is TGTGCCAGCTCACCACAGGACACCGGGGAGCTGTTTTTT. It encodes CASSPQDTGELFF. The full variable domain, rest sourced from reference TRBV18 and TRBJ2-2, is NAGVMQNPRHLVRRRGQEARLRCSPMKGHSHVYWYRQLPEEGLKFMVYLQKENIIDESGMPKERFSAEFPKEGPSILRIQQVVRGDSAAYFCASSPQDTGELFFGEGSRLTVL.

This clonotype was counted at least ten times. The J gene is TRBJ1-6, the V gene TRBV7-9; D not certain. CDR1 SEHNR and CDR2 FQNEAQ come from the germline V gene (reference sequence). The ends were cut back, 5 bases at V and 0 bases at J, with 11 bases in the middle. The CDR3 is 16 residues long. Written as DNA, the CDR3 is TGTGCCAGCAGCCTCGAGTGGAGCTCCTATAATTCACCCCTCCACTTT. As protein: CASSLEWSSYNSPLHF.

At least ten counts were recorded for this clonotype. The chain carries TRBV20-1 and TRBJ2-7; either TRBD1 or TRBD2 may fit D (5 bases each). Deletions cut 6 bases from V and 1 base from J, with 13 bases between. This CDR3 has 13 residues. Per germline, CDR1 DFQATT and CDR2 SNEGSKA (reference sequence). The CDR3 DNA reads TGCAGTGCCGTGGGACGGGGATCCTACGAGCAGTACTTC. Its translation: CSAVGRGSYEQYF.